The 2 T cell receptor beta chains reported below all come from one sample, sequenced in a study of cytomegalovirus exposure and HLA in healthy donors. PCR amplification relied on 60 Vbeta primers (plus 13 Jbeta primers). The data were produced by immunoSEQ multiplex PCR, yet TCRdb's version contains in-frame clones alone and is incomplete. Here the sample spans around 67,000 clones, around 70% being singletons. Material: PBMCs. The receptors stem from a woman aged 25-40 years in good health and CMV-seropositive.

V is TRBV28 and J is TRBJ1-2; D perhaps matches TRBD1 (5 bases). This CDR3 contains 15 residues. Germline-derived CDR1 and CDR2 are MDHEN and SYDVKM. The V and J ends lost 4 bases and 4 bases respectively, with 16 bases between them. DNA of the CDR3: TGTGCCAGCAGTTCCCCCCGTCAGGGAGGCTATGGCTACACCTTC. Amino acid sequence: CASSSPRQGGYGYTF.

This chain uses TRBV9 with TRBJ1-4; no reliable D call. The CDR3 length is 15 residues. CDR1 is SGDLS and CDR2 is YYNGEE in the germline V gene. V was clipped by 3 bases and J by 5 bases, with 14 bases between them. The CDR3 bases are TGTGCCAGCAGCGCAAATGGGTGGAGGAATGAAAAACTGTTTTTT. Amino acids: CASSANGWRNEKLFF.